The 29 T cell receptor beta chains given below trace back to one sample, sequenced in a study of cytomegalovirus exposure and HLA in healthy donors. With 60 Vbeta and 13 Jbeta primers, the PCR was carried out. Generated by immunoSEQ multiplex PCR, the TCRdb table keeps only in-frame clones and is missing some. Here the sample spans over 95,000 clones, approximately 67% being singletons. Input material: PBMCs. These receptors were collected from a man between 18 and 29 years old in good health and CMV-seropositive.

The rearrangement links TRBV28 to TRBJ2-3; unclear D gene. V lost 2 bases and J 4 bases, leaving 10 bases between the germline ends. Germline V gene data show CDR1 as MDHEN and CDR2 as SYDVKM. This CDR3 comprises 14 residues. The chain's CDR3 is CASSLALSADTQYF. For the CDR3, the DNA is TGTGCCAGCAGTTTAGCCCTGTCAGCAGATACGCAGTATTTT.

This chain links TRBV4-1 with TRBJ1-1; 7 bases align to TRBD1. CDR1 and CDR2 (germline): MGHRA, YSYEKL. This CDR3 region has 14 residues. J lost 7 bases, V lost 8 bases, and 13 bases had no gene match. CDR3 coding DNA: TGCGCCAGCGCTTCTCAGGGGGTAACTGGTGAAGCTTTCTTT. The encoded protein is CASASQGVTGEAFF.

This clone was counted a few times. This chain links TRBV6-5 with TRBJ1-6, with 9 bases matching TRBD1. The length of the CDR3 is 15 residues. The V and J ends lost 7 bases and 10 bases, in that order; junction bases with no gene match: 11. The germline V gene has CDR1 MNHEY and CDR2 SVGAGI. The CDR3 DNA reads TGTGCCAGCACCCTCCCCGGGACAGGGAACTCACCCCTCCACTTT. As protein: CASTLPGTGNSPLHF.

The CDR3 DNA reads TGTGCCATCTCCTACGGGGGGTCGTACAATGAGCAGTTCTTC. Its translation is CAISYGGSYNEQFF. The gene calls are TRBV10-3 and TRBJ2-1; 7 nucleotides align to TRBD2. Trimming cost V 8 bases and J 4 bases; bases outside gene matches: 8. This CDR3 spans 14 amino acids. CDR1 and CDR2 from the germline V gene are ENHRY and SYGVKD.

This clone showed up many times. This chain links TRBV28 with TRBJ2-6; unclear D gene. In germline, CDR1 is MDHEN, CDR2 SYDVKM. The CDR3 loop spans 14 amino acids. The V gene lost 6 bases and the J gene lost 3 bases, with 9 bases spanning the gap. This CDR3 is CASRTTRGANVLTF. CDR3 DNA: TGTGCCAGCAGGACGACTCGTGGGGCCAACGTCCTGACTTTC.

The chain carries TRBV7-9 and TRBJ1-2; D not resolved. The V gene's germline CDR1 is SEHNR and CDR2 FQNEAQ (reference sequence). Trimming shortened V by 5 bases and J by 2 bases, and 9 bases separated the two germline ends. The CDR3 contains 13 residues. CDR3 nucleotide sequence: TGTGCCAGCAGCCCCGGGGTGAACTATGGCTACACCTTC. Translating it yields CASSPGVNYGYTF. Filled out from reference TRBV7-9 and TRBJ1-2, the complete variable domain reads DTGVSQNPRHKITKRGQNVTFRCDPISEHNRLYWYRQTLGQGPEFLTYFQNEAQLEKSRLLSDRFSAERPKGSFSTLEIQRTEQGDSAMYLCASSPGVNYGYTFGSGTRLTVV.

The CDR3 DNA reads TGTGCCTGGAGTGTACAGTTCGGGGATAATGGGAAAAAACTGTTTTTT. It is translated as CAWSVQFGDNGKKLFF. The chain has TRBV30 and TRBJ1-4; D gene uncertain. Trimming removed 0 bases from V and 9 bases from J, with 20 bases in between. The CDR3 length is 16 residues. From germline, CDR1 is GTSNPN and CDR2 SVGIG (reference sequence).

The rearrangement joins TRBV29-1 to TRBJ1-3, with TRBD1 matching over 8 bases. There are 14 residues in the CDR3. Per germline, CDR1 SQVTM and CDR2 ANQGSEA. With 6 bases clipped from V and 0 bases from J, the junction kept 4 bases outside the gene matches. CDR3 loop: CSVGQGLSGNTIYF. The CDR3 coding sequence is TGCAGCGTCGGACAGGGACTCTCTGGAAACACCATATATTTT.

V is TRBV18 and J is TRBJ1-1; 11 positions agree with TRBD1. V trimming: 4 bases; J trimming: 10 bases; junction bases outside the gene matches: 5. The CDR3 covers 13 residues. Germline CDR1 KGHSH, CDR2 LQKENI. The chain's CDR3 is CASSLGQGGVAFF. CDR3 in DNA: TGTGCCAGCTCACTGGGACAGGGGGGAGTAGCTTTCTTT.

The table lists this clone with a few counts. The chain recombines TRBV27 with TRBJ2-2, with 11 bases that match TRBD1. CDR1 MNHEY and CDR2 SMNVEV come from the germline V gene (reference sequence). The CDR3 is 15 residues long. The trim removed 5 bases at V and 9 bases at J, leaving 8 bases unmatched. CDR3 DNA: TGTGCCAGCAGTCAAGGACAGGGGGCAGTGTGGGAGCTGTTTTTT. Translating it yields CASSQGQGAVWELFF.

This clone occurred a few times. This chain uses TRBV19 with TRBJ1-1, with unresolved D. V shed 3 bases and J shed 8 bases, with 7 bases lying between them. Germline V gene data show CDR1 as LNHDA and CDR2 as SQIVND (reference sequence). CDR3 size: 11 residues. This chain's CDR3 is CASSIWAEAFF. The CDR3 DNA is TGTGCCAGTAGTATTTGGGCAGAAGCTTTCTTT.

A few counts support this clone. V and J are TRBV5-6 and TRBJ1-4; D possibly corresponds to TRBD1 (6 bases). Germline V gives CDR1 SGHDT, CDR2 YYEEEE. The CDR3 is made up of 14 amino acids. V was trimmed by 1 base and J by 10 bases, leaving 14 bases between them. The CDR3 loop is CASSLYQGSGKLFF. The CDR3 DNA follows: TGTGCCAGCAGCTTGTACCAGGGGAGTGGAAAACTGTTTTTT. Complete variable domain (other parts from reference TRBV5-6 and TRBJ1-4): DAGVTQSPTHLIKTRGQQVTLRCSPKSGHDTVSWYQQALGQGPQFIFQYYEEEERQRGNFPDRFSGHQFPNYSSELNVNALLLGDSALYLCASSLYQGSGKLFFGSGTQLSVL.

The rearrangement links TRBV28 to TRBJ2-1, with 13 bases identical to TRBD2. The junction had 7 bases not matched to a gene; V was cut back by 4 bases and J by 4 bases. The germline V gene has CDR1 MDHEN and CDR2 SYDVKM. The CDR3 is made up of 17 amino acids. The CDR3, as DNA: TGTGCCAGCAGTTCCCCTTTACTAGCGGGGGGGTACAATGAGCAGTTCTTC. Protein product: CASSSPLLAGGYNEQFF.

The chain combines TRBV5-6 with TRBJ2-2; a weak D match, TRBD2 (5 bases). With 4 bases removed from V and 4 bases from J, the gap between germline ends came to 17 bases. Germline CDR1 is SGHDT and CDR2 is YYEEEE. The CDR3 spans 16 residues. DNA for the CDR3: TGTGCCAGCAGCACACCCACCACGGCGGGCACCGGGGAGCTGTTTTTT. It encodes CASSTPTTAGTGELFF.

The CDR3 sequence: CASSEVYRGSMNTEAFF. In DNA form, the CDR3 reads TGTGCCAGCAGTGAAGTATACAGGGGGAGCATGAACACTGAAGCTTTCTTT. The chain recombines TRBV2 with TRBJ1-1, with 8 bases matching TRBD1. CDR1 is SNHLY and CDR2 is FYNNEI in the germline V gene. The CDR3 loop spans 17 amino acids. J gave up 0 bases and V 1 base, and 7 bases lay outside the gene matches.

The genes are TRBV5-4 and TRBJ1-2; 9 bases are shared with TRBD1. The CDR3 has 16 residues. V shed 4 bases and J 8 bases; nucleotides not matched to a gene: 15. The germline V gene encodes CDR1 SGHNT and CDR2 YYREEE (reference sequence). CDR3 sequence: CASSHPAQGAGSGYTF. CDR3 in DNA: TGTGCCAGCAGCCACCCCGCACAGGGGGCAGGGAGCGGCTACACCTTC.

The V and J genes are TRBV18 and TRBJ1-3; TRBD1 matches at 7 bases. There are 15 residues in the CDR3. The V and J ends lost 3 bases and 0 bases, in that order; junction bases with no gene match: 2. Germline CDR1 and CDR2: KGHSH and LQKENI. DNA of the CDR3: TGTGCCAGCTCACCCCGGGACAGCTCTGGAAACACCATATATTTT. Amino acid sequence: CASSPRDSSGNTIYF.

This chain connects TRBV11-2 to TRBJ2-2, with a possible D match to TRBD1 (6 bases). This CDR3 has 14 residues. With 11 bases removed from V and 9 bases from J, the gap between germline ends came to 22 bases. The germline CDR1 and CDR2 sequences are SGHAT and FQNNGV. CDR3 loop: CASARGGPHRELFF. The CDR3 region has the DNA TGTGCCTCGGCCAGAGGGGGACCCCACCGGGAGCTGTTTTTT. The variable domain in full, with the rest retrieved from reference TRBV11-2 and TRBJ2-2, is EAGVAQSPRYKIIEKRQSVAFWCNPISGHATLYWYQQILGQGPKLLIQFQNNGVVDDSQLPKDRFSAERLKGVDSTLKIQPAKLEDSAVYLCASARGGPHRELFFGEGSRLTVL.

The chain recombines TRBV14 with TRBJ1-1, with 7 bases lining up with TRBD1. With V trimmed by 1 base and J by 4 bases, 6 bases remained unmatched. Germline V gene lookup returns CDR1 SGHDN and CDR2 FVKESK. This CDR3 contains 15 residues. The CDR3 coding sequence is TGTGCCAGCAGCCAAGTAGCAGGGGGAAGCACTGAAGCTTTCTTT. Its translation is CASSQVAGGSTEAFF.

CDR3 sequence reads: CASSFGRGGTEAFF. CDR3 DNA: TGTGCCAGCAGTTTTGGGAGAGGAGGGACTGAAGCTTTCTTT. The chain has TRBV28 and TRBJ1-1; no reliable D call. Germline loops: CDR1 MDHEN, CDR2 SYDVKM. Trimming shortened V by 3 bases and J by 5 bases, and 13 bases separated the two germline ends. The CDR3 is made up of 14 amino acids.

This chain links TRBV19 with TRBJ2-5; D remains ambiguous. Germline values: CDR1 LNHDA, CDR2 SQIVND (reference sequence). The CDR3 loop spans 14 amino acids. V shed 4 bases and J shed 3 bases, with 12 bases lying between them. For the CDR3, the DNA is TGTGCCAGTAGTAACGACTGGTTCAAAGAGACCCAGTACTTC. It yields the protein CASSNDWFKETQYF. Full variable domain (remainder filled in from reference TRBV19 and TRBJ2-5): DGGITQSPKYLFRKEGQNVTLSCEQNLNHDAMYWYRQDPGQGLRLIYYSQIVNDFQKGDIAEGYSVSREKKESFPLTVTSAQKNPTAFYLCASSNDWFKETQYFGPGTRLLVL.

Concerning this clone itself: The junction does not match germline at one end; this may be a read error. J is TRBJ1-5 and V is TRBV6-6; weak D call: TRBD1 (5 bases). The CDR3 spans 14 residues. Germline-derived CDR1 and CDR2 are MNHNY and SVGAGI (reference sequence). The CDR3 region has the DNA TGTGCTAGCAGTTATGGCGGGGCAAGTCAGCCCCAGCATTTT. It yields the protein CASSYGGASQPQHF.

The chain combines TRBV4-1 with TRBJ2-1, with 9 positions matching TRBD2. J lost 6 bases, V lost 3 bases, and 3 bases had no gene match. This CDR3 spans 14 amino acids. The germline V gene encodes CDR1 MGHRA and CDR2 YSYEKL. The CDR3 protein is CASSQELAGNEQFF. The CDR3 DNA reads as TGCGCCAGCAGCCAGGAACTAGCGGGCAATGAGCAGTTCTTC.

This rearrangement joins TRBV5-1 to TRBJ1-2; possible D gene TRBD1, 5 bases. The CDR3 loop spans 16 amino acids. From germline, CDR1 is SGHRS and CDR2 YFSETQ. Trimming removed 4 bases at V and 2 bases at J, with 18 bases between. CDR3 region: CASSQNTGEANYGYTF. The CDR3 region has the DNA TGCGCCAGCAGCCAGAACACAGGCGAAGCAAACTATGGCTACACCTTC.

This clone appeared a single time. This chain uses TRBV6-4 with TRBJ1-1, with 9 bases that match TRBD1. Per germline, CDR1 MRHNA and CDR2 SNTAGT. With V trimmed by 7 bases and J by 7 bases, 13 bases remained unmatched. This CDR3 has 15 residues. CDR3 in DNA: TGTGCCAGCACCTACCCCCGGGACAGGGCGGATGAAGCTTTCTTT. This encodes CASTYPRDRADEAFF.

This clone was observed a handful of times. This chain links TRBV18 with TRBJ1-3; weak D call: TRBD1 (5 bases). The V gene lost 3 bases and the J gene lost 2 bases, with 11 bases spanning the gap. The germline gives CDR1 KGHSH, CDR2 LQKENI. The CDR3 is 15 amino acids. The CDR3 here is CASSPPDRTGNTIYF. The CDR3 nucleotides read TGTGCCAGCTCACCCCCCGACAGAACTGGAAACACCATATATTTT.

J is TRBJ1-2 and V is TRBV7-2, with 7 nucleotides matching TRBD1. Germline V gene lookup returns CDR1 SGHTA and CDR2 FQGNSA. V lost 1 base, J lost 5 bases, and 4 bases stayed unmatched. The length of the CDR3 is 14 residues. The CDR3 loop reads CASSLGQGRYGYTF. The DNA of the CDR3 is TGTGCCAGCAGCTTAGGACAGGGACGGTATGGCTACACCTTC.

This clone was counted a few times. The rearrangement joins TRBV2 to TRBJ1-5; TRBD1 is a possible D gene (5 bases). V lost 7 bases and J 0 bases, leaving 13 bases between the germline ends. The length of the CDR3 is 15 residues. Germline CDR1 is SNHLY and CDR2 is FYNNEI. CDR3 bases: TGTGCCAGCACTATTTCCGACAGTAGCAATCAGCCCCAGCATTTT. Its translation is CASTISDSSNQPQHF.

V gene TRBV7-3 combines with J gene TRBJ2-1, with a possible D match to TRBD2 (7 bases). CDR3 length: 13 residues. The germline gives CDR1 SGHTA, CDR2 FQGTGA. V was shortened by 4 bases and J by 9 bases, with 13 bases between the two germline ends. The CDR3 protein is CASSSGGPPEQFF. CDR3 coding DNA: TGTGCCAGCAGCTCGGGGGGCCCCCCTGAGCAGTTCTTC.